Sequencing of this T cell receptor beta chain was carried out in a study of early T cells in non-severe SARS-CoV-2 infection. Study at large: The study sequenced bulk RNA from unsorted whole blood, with chains unpaired. Findings and caveats of the study: Comparison of clonotypes with VDJdb favored anti-spike CD8 responses while missing private and CD4 specificities.

Attachment of unique molecular identifiers to individual cDNA molecules was performed. TCRdb called the 5' RACE reads again in MiXCR, with one record for every CDR3 protein. This table holds around 76,000 distinct CDR3 sequences, about 11% found once. The V gene lost 3 bases and the J gene lost 1 base, with 7 bases spanning the gap. The CDR3 contains 13 residues. CDR1 and CDR2 (germline): SGHDT, YYEEEE. This clonotype was found a few times. Antigen unknown. The J gene is TRBJ2-5, the V gene TRBV5-6; tentative D call: TRBD2 (5 bases). Input material: whole blood. The TCR comes from an adult who was a healthcare worker with PCR-confirmed SARS-CoV-2 infection or an uninfected control (not recorded which). The CDR3: CASSSDFQETQYF. The CDR3, as DNA: TGTGCCAGCAGCTCGGACTTCCAAGAGACCCAGTACTTC.